This TCR beta chain was retrieved from a study of identical twins. General observations from the study: Potential partial confounding of zero-insertion analyses by invariant MAIT and iNKT cells was noted. Out-of-frame beta sequences exhibited a weaker degree of excess twin sharing.

On this clonotype itself: The antigen is undetermined.

MiXCR, run by TCRdb on the 5' RACE reads, gives a single entry per CDR3 protein. The sample lists more than 400,000 distinct CDR3 sequences, 13% to 15% seen once, with roughly 0.4% in the top ten. The CDR3 extends over 17 amino acids. Germline V gene sequence: CDR1 SGHDN, CDR2 FVKESK. The ends lost 4 bases at V and 6 bases at J; junction bases unmatched: 7. These same records also appear under a second study, on yellow fever vaccine responses in identical twins.

J is TRBJ2-1 and V is TRBV14, with 15 bases lining up with TRBD2. Source material: CD4+ T cells sorted from blood. The TCR originated in a woman between 18 and 30 years old in good health. CDR3 amino acids: CASSPGLAGGRSNEQFF. The CDR3 DNA follows: TGTGCCAGCAGCCCCGGACTAGCGGGAGGGCGGTCCAATGAGCAGTTCTTC.